This T cell receptor (beta chain) was sequenced for a study of T-cell reconstitution after alpha-beta-depleted transplantation in children. A TCRbeta library incorporating unique molecular identifiers was prepared. TCRdb reprocessed the PCR reads with MiXCR, giving one entry per CDR3 protein. Among some 520,000 distinct CDR3 sequences listed, approximately 29% were seen once. After removal of 5 bases from V and 10 bases from J, the junction contained 8 bases not matched to a gene. The CDR3 is 13 amino acids. The germline V gene encodes CDR1 SEHNR and CDR2 FQNEAQ (reference sequence). The chain uses TRBV7-9 and TRBJ2-1; 7 positions agree with TRBD1. The sample here was PBMCs from the stem cell graft donor, taken from the stem cell graft. This clonotype was sampled from a human donor who donated a stem cell graft to a child with aplastic anemia. The CDR3 DNA reads TGTGCCAGCAGCGACCGGGACAGCGGCGAGCAGTTCTTC. Protein: CASSDRDSGEQFF.